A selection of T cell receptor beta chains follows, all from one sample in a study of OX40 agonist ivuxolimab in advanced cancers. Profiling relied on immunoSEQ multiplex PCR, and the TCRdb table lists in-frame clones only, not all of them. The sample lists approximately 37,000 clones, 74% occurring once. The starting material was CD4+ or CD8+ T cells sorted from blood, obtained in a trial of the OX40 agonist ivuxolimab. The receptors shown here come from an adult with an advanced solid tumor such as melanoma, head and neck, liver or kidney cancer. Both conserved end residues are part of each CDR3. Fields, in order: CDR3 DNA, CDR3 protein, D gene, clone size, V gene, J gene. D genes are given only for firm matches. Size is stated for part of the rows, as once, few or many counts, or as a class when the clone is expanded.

CDR3 DNA: TGTGCCAGCAGTTTTAACAGTAACTATGGCTACACCTTC
CDR3 protein: CASSFNSNYGYTF
D gene: -
clone size: few
V gene: TRBV27
J gene: TRBJ1-2

CDR3 DNA: TGCAGCGTTCCCCGGACAGCGAACACTGAAGCTTTCTTT
CDR3 protein: CSVPRTANTEAFF
D gene: -
clone size: -
V gene: TRBV29-1
J gene: TRBJ1-1

CDR3 DNA: TGTGCCAGTAGTCCAGAGGGCCTTGGCTACACCTTC
CDR3 protein: CASSPEGLGYTF
D gene: -
clone size: -
V gene: TRBV19
J gene: TRBJ1-2

CDR3 DNA: TGTGCCAGCGGACAGAGGCCTTACGAGCAGTACTTC
CDR3 protein: CASGQRPYEQYF
D gene: -
clone size: once
V gene: TRBV19
J gene: TRBJ2-7

CDR3 DNA: TGTGCCAGTAGTACCGCCCAGGGGGCTGACACCGGGGAGCTGTTTTTT
CDR3 protein: CASSTAQGADTGELFF
D gene: TRBD1
clone size: -
V gene: TRBV19
J gene: TRBJ2-2

CDR3 DNA: TGTGCCAGCAGCCAAAGGGGGCCCTCACTTAGCACAGATACGCAGTATTTT
CDR3 protein: CASSQRGPSLSTDTQYF
D gene: TRBD1
clone size: -
V gene: TRBV2
J gene: TRBJ2-3

CDR3 DNA: TGTGCCAGCAGCTCCCAGCGGGGGGTACTAGATACGCAGTATTTT
CDR3 protein: CASSSQRGVLDTQYF
D gene: TRBD2
clone size: -
V gene: TRBV11-2
J gene: TRBJ2-3

CDR3 DNA: TGTGCCTGGAGTGTAGACAGAAATCAGCCCCAGCATTTT
CDR3 protein: CAWSVDRNQPQHF
D gene: -
clone size: few
V gene: TRBV30
J gene: TRBJ1-5

CDR3 DNA: TGTGCCAGCAGCTTCGGGTCCAGGGGTGGGTCTTCACCCCTCCACTTT
CDR3 protein: CASSFGSRGGSSPLHF
D gene: -
clone size: -
V gene: TRBV7-6
J gene: TRBJ1-6

CDR3 DNA: TGTGCCAGCAGTGGCCGGGACAGGCGCTATGGCTACACCTTC
CDR3 protein: CASSGRDRRYGYTF
D gene: TRBD1
clone size: -
V gene: TRBV6-5
J gene: TRBJ1-2

CDR3 DNA: TGCGCCAGCAGCTTGAAGGGGGACTCTTGGGATACGCAGTATTTT
CDR3 protein: CASSLKGDSWDTQYF
D gene: -
clone size: -
V gene: TRBV5-1
J gene: TRBJ2-3

CDR3 DNA: TGTGCCTGGAAGGGGGCGGGTTTTGAAGCTTTCTTT
CDR3 protein: CAWKGAGFEAFF
D gene: TRBD1
clone size: once
V gene: TRBV30
J gene: TRBJ1-1

CDR3 DNA: TGTGCCAGCAGAATAACAGGGCTGAACAACTATGGCTACACCTTC
CDR3 protein: CASRITGLNNYGYTF
D gene: -
clone size: -
V gene: TRBV7-9
J gene: TRBJ1-2

CDR3 DNA: TGTGCCAGCAGCGAGACAGGGTTAGAGACCCAGTACTTC
CDR3 protein: CASSETGLETQYF
D gene: TRBD1
clone size: -
V gene: TRBV7-6
J gene: TRBJ2-5

CDR3 DNA: TGTGCCAGCAGTGTGGATAGCGGTGGGAGAGATACGCAGTATTTT
CDR3 protein: CASSVDSGGRDTQYF
D gene: -
clone size: -
V gene: TRBV2
J gene: TRBJ2-3

CDR3 DNA: TGTGCCAGCAGCTCAATCCCGGGACACCACATGAACACTGAAGCTTTCTTT
CDR3 protein: CASSSIPGHHMNTEAFF
D gene: -
clone size: -
V gene: TRBV7-9
J gene: TRBJ1-1

CDR3 DNA: TGTGCCTGGAGTACCATGACAGGGGGCACAGATACGCAGTATTTT
CDR3 protein: CAWSTMTGGTDTQYF
D gene: TRBD1
clone size: -
V gene: TRBV30
J gene: TRBJ2-3

CDR3 DNA: TGTGCCAGTAGCCGGGGGGCGAGCACAGATACGCAGTATTTT
CDR3 protein: CASSRGASTDTQYF
D gene: -
clone size: -
V gene: TRBV19
J gene: TRBJ2-3

CDR3 DNA: TGCGCCAGCAGCACTAGCGGGTACAATGAGCAGTTCTTC
CDR3 protein: CASSTSGYNEQFF
D gene: TRBD2
clone size: -
V gene: TRBV5-1
J gene: TRBJ2-1

CDR3 DNA: TGTGCCAGCAGCATTCAGGGAAAGCCCGGGGAGCTGTTTTTT
CDR3 protein: CASSIQGKPGELFF
D gene: -
clone size: once
V gene: TRBV7-3
J gene: TRBJ2-2

CDR3 DNA: TGTGCCTGGACCCGGCCAGGGATCGATTCACCCCTCCACTTT
CDR3 protein: CAWTRPGIDSPLHF
D gene: -
clone size: -
V gene: TRBV30
J gene: TRBJ1-6

CDR3 DNA: TGTGCCAGCAGCTTAGAAACGGGGGACAGGGGGTTTGGAAACACCATATATTTT
CDR3 protein: CASSLETGDRGFGNTIYF
D gene: TRBD1
clone size: -
V gene: TRBV7-6
J gene: TRBJ1-3

CDR3 DNA: TGCAGCGTCCAAGAGGCCAGCTATGGCTACACCTTC
CDR3 protein: CSVQEASYGYTF
D gene: -
clone size: large
V gene: TRBV29-1
J gene: TRBJ1-2

CDR3 DNA: TGCGCCAGCCGCCGGACAGGGGGCGGCAGCGAAAAACTGTTTTTT
CDR3 protein: CASRRTGGGSEKLFF
D gene: TRBD1
clone size: -
V gene: TRBV5-1
J gene: TRBJ1-4

CDR3 DNA: TGCAGCGTCATGGACGGATACAATCAGCCCCAGCATTTT
CDR3 protein: CSVMDGYNQPQHF
D gene: -
clone size: once
V gene: TRBV29-1
J gene: TRBJ1-5

CDR3 DNA: TGTGCCAGCAGCCCGGGGGTCACCACAGGCACAGATACGCAGTATTTT
CDR3 protein: CASSPGVTTGTDTQYF
D gene: -
clone size: -
V gene: TRBV11-2
J gene: TRBJ2-3

CDR3 DNA: TGTGCCAGCAGCTTACAGGGGGGTTTAGATACGCAGTATTTT
CDR3 protein: CASSLQGGLDTQYF
D gene: -
clone size: -
V gene: TRBV7-8
J gene: TRBJ2-3

CDR3 DNA: TGTGCCAGCAGCGTAAGCGGGGGTAACACCGGGGAGCTGTTTTTT
CDR3 protein: CASSVSGGNTGELFF
D gene: TRBD2
clone size: -
V gene: TRBV9
J gene: TRBJ2-2

CDR3 DNA: TGTGCCAGCAGCACGACAACTAGAAGCAATCAGCCCCAGCATTTT
CDR3 protein: CASSTTTRSNQPQHF
D gene: -
clone size: -
V gene: TRBV21-1
J gene: TRBJ1-5

CDR3 DNA: TGTGCCATCAGTGAGTCTGCAGACAACTATGGCTACACCTTC
CDR3 protein: CAISESADNYGYTF
D gene: -
clone size: few
V gene: TRBV10-3
J gene: TRBJ1-2

CDR3 DNA: TGCGCCAGCAGCTTAGGGACAGCTAAGTACGAGCAGTACTTC
CDR3 protein: CASSLGTAKYEQYF
D gene: TRBD1
clone size: -
V gene: TRBV5-1
J gene: TRBJ2-7

CDR3 DNA: TGTGCCAGCAGCTATGGAGTTGAAGCTTTCTTT
CDR3 protein: CASSYGVEAFF
D gene: -
clone size: -
V gene: TRBV7-9
J gene: TRBJ1-1